The 9 T cell receptor beta chains given below trace back to one sample, sequenced in a study of CD8 T cells in ankylosing spondylitis. Each CDR3 protein gets one entry after TCRdb re-called the 5' RACE reads with MiXCR. Of roughly 180,000 distinct CDR3 sequences in the sample, around 10% were seen once. Sequences were obtained from blood, either unsorted or a sorted T cell fraction (not recorded which). The receptors originated from a male donor with ankylosing spondylitis or in good health (not recorded which).

This clonotype was picked up many times. The chain links TRBV3-1 to TRBJ1-1, with no clear D. Looked up from germline, CDR1 is LGHDT and CDR2 is YNNKEL (reference sequence). There are 11 residues in the CDR3. Trimming pared 7 bases from V and 1 base from J, leaving 4 bases between. Here the CDR3 reads CASTSNTEAFF. CDR3 nucleotide sequence: TGTGCCAGCACCTCGAACACTGAAGCTTTCTTT.

This clonotype was seen repeatedly, ten times or more. The rearrangement joins TRBV15 to TRBJ1-5; D is perhaps TRBD1 (5 bases). V lost 6 bases to trimming and J lost 3 bases, with 15 bases between them. This CDR3 contains 15 residues. Per the germline V gene, CDR1 is LNHNV and CDR2 is YYDKDF (reference sequence). CDR3: CATSPRGFYNQPQHF. CDR3 bases: TGTGCCACCAGTCCTCGGGGGTTTTACAATCAGCCCCAGCATTTT.

This clonotype has at least ten counts. V gene TRBV15 combines with J gene TRBJ2-3, with 9 bases identical to TRBD1. CDR3 size: 18 residues. V lost 1 base to trimming and J lost 2 bases; unmatched junction nucleotides: 10. Germline V gene sequence: CDR1 LNHNV, CDR2 YYDKDF (reference sequence). Written as DNA, the CDR3 is TGTGCCACCAGCAGAGTGAAACCCGGACAGGGGTCCACAGATACGCAGTATTTT. The encoded protein is CATSRVKPGQGSTDTQYF.

This clonotype was counted only a few times. This chain uses TRBV24-1 with TRBJ2-7, with D maybe TRBD1 (8 bases). The V gene's germline CDR1 is KGHDR and CDR2 SFDVKD. Trimming pared 4 bases from V and 3 bases from J, leaving 30 bases between. The CDR3 loop spans 20 amino acids. The chain's CDR3 is CATSERQGRGAPDCDYEQYF. The CDR3, as DNA: TGTGCCACCAGTGAACGACAGGGGAGGGGTGCGCCAGATTGTGACTACGAGCAGTACTTC.

This clonotype was observed many times. The V and J genes are TRBV12-3 or TRBV12-4 and TRBJ2-1, with D possibly matching TRBD2 (5 bases). The germline V and J ends were trimmed by 2 bases and 7 bases, with 12 bases remaining between them. This CDR3 is 14 amino acids long. CDR3 nucleotide sequence: TGTGCCAGCAGTTTACCTAGCCAAGGGAATGAGCAGTTCTTC. Translated, it gives CASSLPSQGNEQFF.

This clonotype was detected ten times or more. The chain recombines TRBV29-1 with TRBJ2-7; D is undetermined. Germline loops: CDR1 SQVTM, CDR2 ANQGSEA. The CDR3 sequence is 11 residues long. V gave up 6 bases and J gave up 0 bases, with 6 bases separating them. The DNA for the CDR3 is TGCAGCGTGCGAAGCTCCTACGAGCAGTACTTC. This gives the protein CSVRSSYEQYF.

This clonotype occurred once. V usage is TRBV7-2 and J usage is TRBJ2-1; 12 bases fit TRBD2. The germline gives CDR1 SGHTA, CDR2 FQGNSA. The V gene end was trimmed by 4 bases and the J gene end by 8 bases; junction bases not matched to a gene: 9. CDR3 size: 16 residues. The CDR3 here is CASSSSGRAATDEQFF. In DNA form, the CDR3 reads TGTGCCAGCAGCTCTAGCGGGAGGGCCGCGACGGATGAGCAGTTCTTC.

This clonotype was picked up many times. The chain carries TRBV12-3 or TRBV12-4 and TRBJ2-7; D is ambiguous. Trimming cost V 3 bases and J 1 base, with 7 bases left between them. This CDR3 region has 13 residues. This CDR3 reads CASSFGESYEQYF. Written as DNA, the CDR3 is TGTGCCAGCAGTTTTGGTGAATCCTACGAGCAGTACTTC.

V and J are TRBV7-2 and TRBJ2-5; TRBD2 matches 9 bases. The CDR3 consists of 16 residues. V trimming: 5 bases; J trimming: 2 bases; junction bases outside the gene matches: 9. Germline CDR1 is SGHTA and CDR2 is FQGNSA. The CDR3, as DNA: TGTGCCAGCAGCCCCCGACTCGCGGGGGGGCAAGAGACCCAGTACTTC. Translating gives CASSPRLAGGQETQYF.